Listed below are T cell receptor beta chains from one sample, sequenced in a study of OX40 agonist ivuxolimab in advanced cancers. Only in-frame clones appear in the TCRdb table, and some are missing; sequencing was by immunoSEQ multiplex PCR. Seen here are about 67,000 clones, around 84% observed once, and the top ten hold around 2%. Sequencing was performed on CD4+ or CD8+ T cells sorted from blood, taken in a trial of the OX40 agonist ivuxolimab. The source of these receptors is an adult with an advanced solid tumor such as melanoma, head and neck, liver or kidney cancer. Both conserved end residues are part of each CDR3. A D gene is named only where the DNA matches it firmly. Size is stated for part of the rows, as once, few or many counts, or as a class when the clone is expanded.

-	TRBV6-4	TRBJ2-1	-	TGTGCCGAGGACAATGAGCAGTTCTTC	CAEDNEQFF
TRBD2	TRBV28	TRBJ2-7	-	TGTGCCAGCAGTTCTAGCGGGAGACCCCCCTACGAGCAGTACTTC	CASSSSGRPPYEQYF
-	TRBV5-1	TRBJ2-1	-	TGCGCCAGCAGCTTGGGCTCTCCGACTCTCAATGAGCAGTTCTTC	CASSLGSPTLNEQFF
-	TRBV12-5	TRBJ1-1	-	TGTGCTAGTGGTGCTAATTCGGACACTGAAGCTTTCTTT	CASGANSDTEAFF
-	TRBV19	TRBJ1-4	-	TGTGCCAGTACCCCCCCGGGGACCCGAGGTGAAAAACTGTTTTTT	CASTPPGTRGEKLFF
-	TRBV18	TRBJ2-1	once	TGTGCCAGCTCACCTTACCCAGACCCGGCTTTGGGCGATGAGCAGTTCTTC	CASSPYPDPALGDEQFF
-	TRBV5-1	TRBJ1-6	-	TGCGCCAGCAGCTTCGGGGCCCCTGGGAATTCACCCCTCCACTTT	CASSFGAPGNSPLHF
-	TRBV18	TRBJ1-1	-	TGTGCCAGCTCAGCAAGCAGGGGGAACACTGAAGCTTTCTTT	CASSASRGNTEAFF
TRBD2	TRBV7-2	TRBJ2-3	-	TGTGCCAGCAGTTTCGGGGGGGACGATACGCAGTATTTT	CASSFGGDDTQYF
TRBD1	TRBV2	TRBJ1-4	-	TGTGCCAGCAGTGACCCGGGACAGGGGAATGAAAAACTGTTTTTT	CASSDPGQGNEKLFF
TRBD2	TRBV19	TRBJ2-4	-	TGTGCCAGTAGGCCTATTGGGAGGGGCGCCAAAAACATTCAGTACTTC	CASRPIGRGAKNIQYF
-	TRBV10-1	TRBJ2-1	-	TGCGCCAGCAGTGAGTCGAGGACTCGGAGCGGGCAGTTCTTC	CASSESRTRSGQFF
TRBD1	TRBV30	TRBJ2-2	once	TGTGCCTGGAGCGGTGCCGAGGTTAGACAGGGCAACACCGGGGAGCTGTTTTTT	CAWSGAEVRQGNTGELFF
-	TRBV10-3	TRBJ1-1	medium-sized	TGTGCCATCAGTGAGTCGATCGCCGGCAGGCGCACTGAAGCTTTCTTT	CAISESIAGRRTEAFF
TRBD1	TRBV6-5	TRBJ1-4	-	TGTGCCAGCAGTTACAGGACAGGGGCGAGTGAAAAACTGTTTTTT	CASSYRTGASEKLFF
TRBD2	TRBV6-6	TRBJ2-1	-	TGTGCCAGCAGTTACGGACTAGCGGGGCACAATGAGCAGTTCTTC	CASSYGLAGHNEQFF
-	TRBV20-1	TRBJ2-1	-	TGCAGTGCTGAGGGTTGGGATGAGCAGTTCTTC	CSAEGWDEQFF
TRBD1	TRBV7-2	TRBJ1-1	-	TGTGCCAGCAGCAGAACAGGGGGTGTGGAAGCTTTCTTT	CASSRTGGVEAFF
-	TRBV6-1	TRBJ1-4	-	TGTGCCAGCTCGGAGCGCTTGCTGTTTTTT	CASSERLLFF
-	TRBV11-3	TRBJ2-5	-	TGTGCCAGCAGCTTAGAGGTTGGGGGTCCGCAGTACTTC	CASSLEVGGPQYF
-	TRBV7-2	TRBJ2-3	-	TGTGCCAGCAGCTTATACATCGATACGCAGTATTTT	CASSLYIDTQYF
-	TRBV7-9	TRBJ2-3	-	TGTGCCAGCGGGGCGGGACCGAACACAGATACGCAGTATTTT	CASGAGPNTDTQYF